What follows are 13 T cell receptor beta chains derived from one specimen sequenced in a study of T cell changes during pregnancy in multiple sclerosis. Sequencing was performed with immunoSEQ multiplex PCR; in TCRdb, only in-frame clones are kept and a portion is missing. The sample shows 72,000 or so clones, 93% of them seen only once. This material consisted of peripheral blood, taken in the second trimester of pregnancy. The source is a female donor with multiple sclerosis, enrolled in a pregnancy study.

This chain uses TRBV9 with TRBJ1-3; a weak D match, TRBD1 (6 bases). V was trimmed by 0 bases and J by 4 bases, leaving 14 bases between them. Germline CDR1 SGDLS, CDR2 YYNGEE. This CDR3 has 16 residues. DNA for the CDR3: TGTGCCAGCAGCGTAGTGGACAGCGGTAGGGGAAACACCATATATTTT. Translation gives CASSVVDSGRGNTIYF.

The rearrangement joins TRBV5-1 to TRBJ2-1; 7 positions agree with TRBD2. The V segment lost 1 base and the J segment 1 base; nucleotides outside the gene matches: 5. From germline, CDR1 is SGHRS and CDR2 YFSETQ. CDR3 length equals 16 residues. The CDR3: CASSLLPGGSYNEQFF. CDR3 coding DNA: TGCGCCAGCAGCTTGCTACCGGGGGGTTCCTACAATGAGCAGTTCTTC.

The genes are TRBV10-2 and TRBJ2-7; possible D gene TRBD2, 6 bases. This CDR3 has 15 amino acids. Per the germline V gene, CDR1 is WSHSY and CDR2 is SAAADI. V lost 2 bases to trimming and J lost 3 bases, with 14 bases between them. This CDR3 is CASSELGTPSYEQYF. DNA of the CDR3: TGCGCCAGCAGTGAGCTGGGGACTCCCAGCTACGAGCAGTACTTC.

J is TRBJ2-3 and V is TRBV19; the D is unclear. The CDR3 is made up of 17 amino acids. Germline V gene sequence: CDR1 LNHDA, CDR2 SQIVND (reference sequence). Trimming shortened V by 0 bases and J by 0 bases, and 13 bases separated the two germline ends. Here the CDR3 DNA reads TGTGCCAGTAGTATAGATCCAACGGGTGATAGCACAGATACGCAGTATTTT. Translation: CASSIDPTGDSTDTQYF.

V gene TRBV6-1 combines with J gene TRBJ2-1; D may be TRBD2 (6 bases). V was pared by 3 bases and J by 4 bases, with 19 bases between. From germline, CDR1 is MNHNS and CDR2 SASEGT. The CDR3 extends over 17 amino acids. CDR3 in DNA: TGTGCCAGCAGTGATGCCAGACAGTGGGGGGAGTACAATGAGCAGTTCTTC. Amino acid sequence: CASSDARQWGEYNEQFF.

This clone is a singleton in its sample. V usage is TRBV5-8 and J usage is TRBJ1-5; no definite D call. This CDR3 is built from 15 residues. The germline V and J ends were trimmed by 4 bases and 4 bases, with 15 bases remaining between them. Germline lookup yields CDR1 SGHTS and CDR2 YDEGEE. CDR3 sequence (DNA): TGTGCCAGCAGCCAGAGACACTGGCCGAATCAGCCCCAGCATTTT. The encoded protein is CASSQRHWPNQPQHF.

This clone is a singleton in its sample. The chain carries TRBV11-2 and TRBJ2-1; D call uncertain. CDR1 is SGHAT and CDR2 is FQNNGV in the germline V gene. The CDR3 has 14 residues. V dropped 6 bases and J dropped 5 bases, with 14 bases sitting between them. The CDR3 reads CASRTLLVNNEQFF. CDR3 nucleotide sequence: TGTGCCAGCAGAACCCTGCTAGTAAACAATGAGCAGTTCTTC.

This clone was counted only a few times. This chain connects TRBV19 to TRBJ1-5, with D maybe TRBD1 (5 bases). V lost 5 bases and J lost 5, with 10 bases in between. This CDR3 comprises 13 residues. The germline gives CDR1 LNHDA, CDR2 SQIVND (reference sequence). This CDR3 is CASSDSIHQPQHF. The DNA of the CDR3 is TGTGCCAGTAGTGACAGCATTCATCAGCCCCAGCATTTT.

The chain's CDR3 is CASSLAPAGAYNEQFF. The DNA of the CDR3 is TGTGCCAGCAGCTTGGCACCAGCGGGGGCCTACAATGAGCAGTTCTTC. This chain links TRBV5-4 with TRBJ2-1; 8 bases are shared with TRBD2. Trimming removed 0 bases from V and 2 bases from J; junction bases left unmatched: 4. The CDR3 is 16 amino acids. Germline V gives CDR1 SGHNT, CDR2 YYREEE (reference sequence).

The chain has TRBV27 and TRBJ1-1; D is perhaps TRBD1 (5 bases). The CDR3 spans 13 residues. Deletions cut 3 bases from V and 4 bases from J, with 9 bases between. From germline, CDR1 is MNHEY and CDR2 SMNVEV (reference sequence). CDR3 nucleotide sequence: TGTGCCAGCAGTTTCGACAGAAGCACTGAAGCTTTCTTT. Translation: CASSFDRSTEAFF.

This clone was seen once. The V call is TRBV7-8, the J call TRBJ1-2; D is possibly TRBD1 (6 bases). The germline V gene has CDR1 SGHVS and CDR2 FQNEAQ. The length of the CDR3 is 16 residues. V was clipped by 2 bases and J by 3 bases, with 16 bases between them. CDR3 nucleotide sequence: TGTGCCAGCAGCTTACACCTAGAGGGGGTTGACTATGGCTACACCTTC. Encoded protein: CASSLHLEGVDYGYTF.

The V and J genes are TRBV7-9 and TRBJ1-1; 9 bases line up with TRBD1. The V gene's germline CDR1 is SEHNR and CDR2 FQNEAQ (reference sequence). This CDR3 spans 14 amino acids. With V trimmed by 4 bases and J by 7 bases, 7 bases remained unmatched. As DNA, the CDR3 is TGTGCCAGCAGCTACAGGGGGCAGTTCGGTGAAGCTTTCTTT. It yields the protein CASSYRGQFGEAFF.

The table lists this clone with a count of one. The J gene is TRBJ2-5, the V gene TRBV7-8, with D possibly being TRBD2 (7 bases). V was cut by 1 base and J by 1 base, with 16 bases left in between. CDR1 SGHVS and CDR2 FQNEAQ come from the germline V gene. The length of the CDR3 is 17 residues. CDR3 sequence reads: CASSLDWGGGVQETQYF. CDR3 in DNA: TGTGCCAGCAGCTTAGATTGGGGGGGCGGGGTCCAAGAGACCCAGTACTTC.